The T cell receptor beta chain under discussion was sequenced for a study of cytomegalovirus exposure and HLA in healthy donors. Overall study findings and caveats: Another analysis was done later, and it associated around 17,000 TCR beta sequences with HLA alleles at 0.05 false discovery rate.

Every donor was a healthy person donating bone marrow. Of note for this clone: Its matching antigen is unknown.

Deletions cut 5 bases from V and 7 bases from J, with 14 bases between. The CDR3 sequence is 14 residues long. Germline V gene sequence: CDR1 MNHNS, CDR2 SASEGT. Primers included in the PCR were 60 Vbeta and 13 Jbeta primers. TCRdb keeps only in-frame clones here, not all; method: immunoSEQ multiplex PCR. This table holds approximately 150,000 clones, 79% found once. This rearrangement joins TRBV6-1 to TRBJ1-4; no firm D call. Material: PBMCs. The sequence derives from a man aged 45-60 years in good health and CMV-seropositive. The CDR3 DNA reads as TGTGCCAGCAGTCCGGACTTTGAGGGTGAAAAACTGTTTTTT. Translating gives CASSPDFEGEKLFF.